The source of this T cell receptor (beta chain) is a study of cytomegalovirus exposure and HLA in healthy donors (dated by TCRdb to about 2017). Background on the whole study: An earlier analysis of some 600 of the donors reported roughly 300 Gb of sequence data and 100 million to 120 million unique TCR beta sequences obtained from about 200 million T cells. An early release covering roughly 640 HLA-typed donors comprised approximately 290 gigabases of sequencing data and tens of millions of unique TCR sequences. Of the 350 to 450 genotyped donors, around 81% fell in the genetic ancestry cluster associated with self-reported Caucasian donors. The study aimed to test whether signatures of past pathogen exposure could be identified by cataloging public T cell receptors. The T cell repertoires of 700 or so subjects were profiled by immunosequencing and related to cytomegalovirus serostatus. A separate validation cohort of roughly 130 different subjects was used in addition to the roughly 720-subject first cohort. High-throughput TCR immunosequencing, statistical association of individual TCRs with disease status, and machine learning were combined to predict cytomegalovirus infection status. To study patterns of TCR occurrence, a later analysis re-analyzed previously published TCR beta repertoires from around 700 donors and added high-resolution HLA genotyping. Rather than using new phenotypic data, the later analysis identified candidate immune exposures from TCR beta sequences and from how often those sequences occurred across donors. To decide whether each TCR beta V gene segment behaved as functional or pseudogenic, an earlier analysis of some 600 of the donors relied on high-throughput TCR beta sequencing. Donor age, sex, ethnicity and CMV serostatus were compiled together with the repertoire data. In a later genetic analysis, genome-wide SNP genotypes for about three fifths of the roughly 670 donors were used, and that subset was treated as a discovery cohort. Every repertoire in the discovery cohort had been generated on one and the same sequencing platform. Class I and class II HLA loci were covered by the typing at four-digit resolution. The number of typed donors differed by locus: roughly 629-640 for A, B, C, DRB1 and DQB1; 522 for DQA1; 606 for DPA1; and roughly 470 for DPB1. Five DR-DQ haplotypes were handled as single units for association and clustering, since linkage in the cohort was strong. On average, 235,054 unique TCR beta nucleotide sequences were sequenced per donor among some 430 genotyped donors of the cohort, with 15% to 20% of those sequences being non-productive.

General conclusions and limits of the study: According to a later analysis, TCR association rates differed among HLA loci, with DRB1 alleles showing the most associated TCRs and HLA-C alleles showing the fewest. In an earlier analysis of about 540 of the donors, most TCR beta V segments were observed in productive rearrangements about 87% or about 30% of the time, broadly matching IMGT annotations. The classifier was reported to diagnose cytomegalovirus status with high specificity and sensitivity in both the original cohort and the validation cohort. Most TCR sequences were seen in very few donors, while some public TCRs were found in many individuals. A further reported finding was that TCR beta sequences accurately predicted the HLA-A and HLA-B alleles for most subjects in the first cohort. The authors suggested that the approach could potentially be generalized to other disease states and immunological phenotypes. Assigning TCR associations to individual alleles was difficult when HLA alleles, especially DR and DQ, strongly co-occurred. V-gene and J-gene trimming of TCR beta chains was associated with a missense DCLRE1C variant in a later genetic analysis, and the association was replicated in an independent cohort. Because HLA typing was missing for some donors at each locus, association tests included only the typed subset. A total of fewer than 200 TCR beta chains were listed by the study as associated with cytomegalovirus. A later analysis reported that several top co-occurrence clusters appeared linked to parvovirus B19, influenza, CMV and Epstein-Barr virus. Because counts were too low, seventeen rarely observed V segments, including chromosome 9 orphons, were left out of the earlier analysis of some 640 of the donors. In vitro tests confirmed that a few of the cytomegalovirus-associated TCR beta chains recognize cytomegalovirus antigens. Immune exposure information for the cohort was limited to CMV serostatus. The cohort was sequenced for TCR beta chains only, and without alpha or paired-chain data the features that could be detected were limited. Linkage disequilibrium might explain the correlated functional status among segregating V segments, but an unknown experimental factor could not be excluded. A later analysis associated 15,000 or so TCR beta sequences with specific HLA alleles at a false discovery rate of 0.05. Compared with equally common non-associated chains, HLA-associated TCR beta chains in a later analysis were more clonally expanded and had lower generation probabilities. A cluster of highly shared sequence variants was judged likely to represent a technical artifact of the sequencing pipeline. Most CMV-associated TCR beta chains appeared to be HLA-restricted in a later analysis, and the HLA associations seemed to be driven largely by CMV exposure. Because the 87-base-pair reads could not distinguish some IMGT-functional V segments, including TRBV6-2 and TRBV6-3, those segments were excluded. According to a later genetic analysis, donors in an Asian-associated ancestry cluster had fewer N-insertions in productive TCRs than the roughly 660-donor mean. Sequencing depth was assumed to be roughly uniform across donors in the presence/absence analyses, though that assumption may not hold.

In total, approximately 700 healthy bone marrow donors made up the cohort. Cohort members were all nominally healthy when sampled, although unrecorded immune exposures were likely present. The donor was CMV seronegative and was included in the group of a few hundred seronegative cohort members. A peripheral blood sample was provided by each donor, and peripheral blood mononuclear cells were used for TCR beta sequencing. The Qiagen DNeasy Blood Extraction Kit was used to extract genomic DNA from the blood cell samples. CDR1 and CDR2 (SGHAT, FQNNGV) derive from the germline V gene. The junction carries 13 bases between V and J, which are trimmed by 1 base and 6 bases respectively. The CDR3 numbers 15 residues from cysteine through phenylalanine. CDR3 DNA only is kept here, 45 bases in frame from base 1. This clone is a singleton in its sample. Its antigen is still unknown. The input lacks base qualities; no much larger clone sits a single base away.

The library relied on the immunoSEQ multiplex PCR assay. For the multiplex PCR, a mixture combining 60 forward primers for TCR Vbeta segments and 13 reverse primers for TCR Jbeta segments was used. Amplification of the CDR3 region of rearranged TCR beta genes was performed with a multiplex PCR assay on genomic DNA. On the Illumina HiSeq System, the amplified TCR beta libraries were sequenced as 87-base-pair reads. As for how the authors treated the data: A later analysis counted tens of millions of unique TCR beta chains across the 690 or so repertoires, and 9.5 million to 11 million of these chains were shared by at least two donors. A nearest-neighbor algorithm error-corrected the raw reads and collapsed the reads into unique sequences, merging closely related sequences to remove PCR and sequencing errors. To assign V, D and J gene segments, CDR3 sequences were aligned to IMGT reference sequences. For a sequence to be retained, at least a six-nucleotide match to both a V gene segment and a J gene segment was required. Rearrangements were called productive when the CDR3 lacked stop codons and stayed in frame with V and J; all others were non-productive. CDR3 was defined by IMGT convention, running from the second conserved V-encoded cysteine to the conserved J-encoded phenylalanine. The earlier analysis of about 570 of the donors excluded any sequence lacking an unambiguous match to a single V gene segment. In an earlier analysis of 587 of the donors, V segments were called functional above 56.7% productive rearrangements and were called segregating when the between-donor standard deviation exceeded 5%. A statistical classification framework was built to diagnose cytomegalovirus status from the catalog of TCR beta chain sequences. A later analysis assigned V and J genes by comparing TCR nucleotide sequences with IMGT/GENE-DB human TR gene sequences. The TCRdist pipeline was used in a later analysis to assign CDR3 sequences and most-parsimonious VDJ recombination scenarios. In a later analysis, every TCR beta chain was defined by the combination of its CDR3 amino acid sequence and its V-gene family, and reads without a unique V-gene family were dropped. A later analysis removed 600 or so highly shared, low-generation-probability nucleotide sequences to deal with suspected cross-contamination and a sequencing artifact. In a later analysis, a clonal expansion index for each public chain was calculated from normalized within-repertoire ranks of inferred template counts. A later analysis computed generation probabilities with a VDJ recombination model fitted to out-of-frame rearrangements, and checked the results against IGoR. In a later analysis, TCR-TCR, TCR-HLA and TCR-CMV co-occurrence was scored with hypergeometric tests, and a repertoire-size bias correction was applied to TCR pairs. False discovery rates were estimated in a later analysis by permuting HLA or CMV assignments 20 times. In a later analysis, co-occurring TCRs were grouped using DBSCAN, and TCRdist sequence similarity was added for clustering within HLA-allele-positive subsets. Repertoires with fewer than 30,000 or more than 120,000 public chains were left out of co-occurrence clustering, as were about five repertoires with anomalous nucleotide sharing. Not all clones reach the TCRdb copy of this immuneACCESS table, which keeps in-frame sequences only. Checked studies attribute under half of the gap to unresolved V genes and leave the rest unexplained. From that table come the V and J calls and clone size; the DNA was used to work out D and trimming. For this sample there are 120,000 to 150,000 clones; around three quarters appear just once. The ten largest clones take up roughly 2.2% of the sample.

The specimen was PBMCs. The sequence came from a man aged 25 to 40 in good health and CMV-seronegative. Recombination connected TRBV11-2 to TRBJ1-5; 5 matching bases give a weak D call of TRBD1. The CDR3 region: CASSLGHQGGQPQHF. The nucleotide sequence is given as TGTGCCAGCAGCTTAGGGCACCAGGGCGGTCAGCCCCAGCATTTT.